Presented here are 29 T cell receptor beta chains from one specimen sequenced in a study of T cells in Graves' hyperthyroidism and ophthalmopathy. Amplified TCR beta CDR3 regions came from RNA transcripts. Primed by the HTBI set, a first-round RT-PCR was run on the TCR CDR3. Each CDR3 protein gets one entry after TCRdb re-called the multiplex PCR reads with MiXCR. The data contain some 510,000 distinct CDR3 sequences, less than 25% of them seen just once; the ten biggest clones take up more than 20%. The sequencing sample was made of blood. The source of these receptors is a man aged 18 to 30 with Graves' hyperthyroidism.

This clonotype was seen ten or more times. V usage is TRBV30 and J usage is TRBJ1-1, with 7 bases identical to TRBD1. There are 12 residues in the CDR3. Trimming at V came to 7 bases and at J to 4 bases, leaving 6 bases not matched to a gene. Germline-derived CDR1 and CDR2 are GTSNPN and SVGIG (reference sequence). CDR3 region: CALGQSGTEAFF. The CDR3 DNA follows: TGTGCCTTGGGACAGTCTGGCACTGAAGCTTTCTTT.

With regard to this clonotype: The junction does not match germline at one end; this may be a read error. The chain links TRBV12-3 or TRBV12-4 to TRBJ1-1; 7 nucleotides align to TRBD1. This CDR3 comprises 16 residues. The DNA for the CDR3 is TGTGCCAGCAGTGGGAGGGGGCGCGTATGGAACACTGAACCTTTCTTT. Residues: CASSGRGRVWNTEPFF.

This sequence joins TRBV6-2 or TRBV6-3 and TRBJ1-1; D not certain. V lost 5 bases and J lost 2, with 12 bases in between. Germline CDR1 MNHEY, CDR2 SVGEGT. CDR3 length: 14 residues. In DNA, the CDR3 is TGTGCCAGCAGTCCCTACGACGTCAACACTGAAGCTTTCTTT. This sequence encodes CASSPYDVNTEAFF.

This clonotype was detected a few times. The V gene is TRBV18, the J gene TRBJ2-7; a possible D gene is TRBD1 (6 bases). Germline values: CDR1 KGHSH, CDR2 LQKENI. The CDR3 contains 14 residues. V was shortened by 7 bases and J by 6 bases, with 19 bases between the two germline ends. CDR3 protein: CASCMTGVFGEQYF. CDR3 DNA sequence: TGTGCCAGCTGTATGACAGGAGTTTTTGGCGAGCAGTACTTC. The entire variable domain, with the rest obtained from reference TRBV18 and TRBJ2-7, is as follows: NAGVMQNPRHLVRRRGQEARLRCSPMKGHSHVYWYRQLPEEGLKFMVYLQKENIIDESGMPKERFSAEFPKEGPSILRIQQVVRGDSAAYFCASCMTGVFGEQYFGPGTRLTVT.

This clonotype has a count of ten or more. The chain combines TRBV12-3 or TRBV12-4 with TRBJ1-6, with TRBD1 matching 7 bases. The V and J ends lost 6 bases and 5 bases, in that order; junction bases with no gene match: 7. The CDR3 sequence is 15 residues long. The CDR3 DNA reads as TGTGCCAGCAGCCCACGACAGGGTCATAATTCACCCCTCCACTTT. It specifies CASSPRQGHNSPLHF.

This clonotype was seen repeatedly, ten times or more. The chain links TRBV14 to TRBJ1-1, with no clear D. The CDR3 loop spans 14 amino acids. The germline V and J ends were trimmed by 2 bases and 4 bases, with 11 bases remaining between them. The V gene's germline CDR1 is SGHDN and CDR2 FVKESK. The chain's CDR3 is CASSQLPFGTEAFF. CDR3 nucleotides: TGTGCCAGCAGCCAACTGCCTTTCGGCACTGAAGCTTTCTTT. Full variable domain (missing parts from reference TRBV14 and TRBJ1-1): EAGVTQFPSHSVIEKGQTVTLRCDPISGHDNLYWYRRVMGKEIKFLLHFVKESKQDESGMPNNRFLAERTGGTYSTLKVQPAELEDSGVYFCASSQLPFGTEAFFGQGTRLTVV.

The chain links TRBV20-1 to TRBJ2-7, with 8 nucleotides matching TRBD1. Germline CDR1 DFQATT, CDR2 SNEGSKA (reference sequence). V was pared by 0 bases and J by 4 bases, with 8 bases of the junction left unmatched. The CDR3 has 15 residues. This CDR3 is CSARDPGGPGYEQYF. The CDR3 DNA reads as TGCAGTGCTAGAGATCCAGGGGGCCCGGGGTACGAGCAGTACTTC.

This clonotype was detected ten times or more. This rearrangement joins TRBV6-5 to TRBJ2-7, with TRBD1 identical over 8 bases. The V gene's germline CDR1 is MNHEY and CDR2 SVGAGI. Trimming cost V 2 bases and J 6 bases; bases outside gene matches: 6. The CDR3 is made up of 14 amino acids. The CDR3 loop is CASSYNGQGLEQYF. The CDR3 DNA is TGTGCCAGCAGTTACAATGGACAGGGTCTCGAGCAGTACTTC.

This clonotype occurred many times. The chain joins TRBV6-5 to TRBJ2-7; D unresolved. The V gene's germline CDR1 is MNHEY and CDR2 SVGAGI. This CDR3 comprises 13 residues. V was trimmed by 6 bases and J by 4 bases, leaving 13 bases between them. This chain's CDR3 is CASRLVLGYEQYF. The DNA of the CDR3 is TGTGCCAGCAGGCTAGTCCTAGGATACGAGCAGTACTTC.

This clonotype was detected ten times or more. The V and J genes are TRBV6-5 and TRBJ1-2; no definite D call. The V and J ends lost 2 bases and 4 bases respectively, with 8 bases between them. This CDR3 has 13 amino acids. Germline V CDR1 and CDR2: MNHEY, SVGAGI. CDR3 coding DNA: TGTGCCAGCAGTTACGGCATTCGCTATGGCTACACCTTC. This encodes CASSYGIRYGYTF.

The rearrangement links TRBV28 to TRBJ2-5; 10 nucleotides line up with TRBD2. Trimming cost V 5 bases and J 2 bases; bases outside gene matches: 2. Germline V CDR1 and CDR2: MDHEN, SYDVKM. CDR3 length: 14 residues. The CDR3 DNA reads TGTGCCAGCAGTCGTAGCGGGAGGCAAGAGACCCAGTACTTC. Its protein product is CASSRSGRQETQYF.

This clonotype has just a few counts. The chain employs TRBV12-3 or TRBV12-4 and TRBJ1-2; 7 bases agree with TRBD1. Unmatched junction bases numbered 5, after V lost 10 bases and J lost 3 bases. The CDR3 extends over 12 amino acids. DNA of the CDR3: TGTGCCACCCGAGGGACAGACTATGGCTACACCTTC. Residues: CATRGTDYGYTF.

This clonotype has a count of ten or more. CDR3 in DNA: TGTGCCAGCAGTTACTCTTCCAGTTATCCCACACTACACGAGCAGTACTTC. Its protein product is CASSYSSSYPTLHEQYF. The rearrangement links TRBV6-5 to TRBJ2-7; no definite D call. V gave up 0 bases and J gave up 5 bases, with 20 bases separating them. This CDR3 is 17 amino acids long. The V gene's germline CDR1 is MNHEY and CDR2 SVGAGI.

The chain has TRBV12-3 or TRBV12-4 and TRBJ2-7, with TRBD2 matching 7 bases. The CDR3 contains 15 residues. The ends lost 1 base at V and 3 bases at J; junction bases unmatched: 6. DNA of the CDR3: TGTGCCAGCAGTTTAGGGTCTAGCGGCAACTACGAGCAGTACTTC. It is translated as CASSLGSSGNYEQYF.

The rearrangement uses TRBV5-4 and TRBJ2-7, with 9 bases that match TRBD1. CDR3 length: 15 amino acids. Germline V gives CDR1 SGHNT, CDR2 YYREEE (reference sequence). After removal of 4 bases from V and 3 bases from J, the junction contained 8 bases not matched to a gene. Here the CDR3 DNA reads TGTGCCAGCAGCCAGGGACAGGGACCCCTCTACGAGCAGTACTTC. As protein: CASSQGQGPLYEQYF.

The chain uses TRBV11-2 and TRBJ2-7; D uncertain. The CDR3 consists of 15 residues. Trimming cost V 5 bases and J 3 bases, with 17 bases left between them. Germline CDR1 reads SGHAT; CDR2 reads FQNNGV. CDR3 amino acids: CASSPGPLFDYEQYF. In DNA, the CDR3 is TGTGCCAGCAGCCCCGGCCCCCTTTTCGACTACGAGCAGTACTTC.

This clonotype was seen more than once but under ten times. The J gene is TRBJ2-5, the V gene TRBV3-1; the match to TRBD2 covers 10 bases. The germline CDR1 and CDR2 sequences are LGHDT and YNNKEL (reference sequence). The CDR3 runs to 15 residues. Losses at the gene ends were 8 bases for V and 2 bases for J; bases not matched to a gene: 8. The CDR3 protein is CASENGLAVQETQYF. Here the CDR3 DNA reads TGTGCCAGCGAAAACGGACTAGCGGTACAAGAGACCCAGTACTTC.

This clonotype has at least ten counts. The chain carries TRBV28 and TRBJ1-2; 10 nucleotides line up with TRBD1. J lost 0 bases, V lost 6 bases, and 4 bases had no gene match. This CDR3 is built from 15 residues. Germline CDR1 is MDHEN and CDR2 is SYDVKM. The CDR3: CASSWGQGPNYGYTF. The CDR3, as DNA: TGTGCCAGCAGCTGGGGACAGGGGCCTAACTATGGCTACACCTTC.

There are many counts of this clonotype. This rearrangement joins TRBV7-6 to TRBJ1-5, with D maybe TRBD1 (6 bases). Germline assignment: CDR1 SGHVS and CDR2 FNYEAQ. The V gene lost 2 bases and the J gene lost 5 bases, with 22 bases spanning the gap. CDR3 size: 18 residues. The CDR3 nucleotides read TGTGCCAGCAGCTTACGTGATTGGGGGCAGAAGGTCCATCAGCCCCAGCATTTT. It encodes CASSLRDWGQKVHQPQHF.

This clonotype was seen at least ten times. This rearrangement joins TRBV6-5 to TRBJ1-2; 7 positions match TRBD1. V was clipped by 0 bases and J by 8 bases; unmatched bases: 3. Germline CDR1 and CDR2: MNHEY and SVGAGI. The CDR3 extends over 13 amino acids. CDR3 DNA sequence: TGTGCCAGCAGTTACTCAGGGGGCGCCGGCTACACCTTC. Its protein product is CASSYSGGAGYTF.

This clonotype has more than one count but fewer than ten. One base away lies a much larger clone, so this may be a sequencing read error. This chain uses TRBV12-5 with TRBJ1-1; tentative D call: TRBD1 (5 bases). CDR1 and CDR2 (germline): LGHNT, FRNRAP. This CDR3 contains 12 residues. For the CDR3, the DNA is TGTTCAACTTACGGGGGGGTCACTGAAGCTTGCTTT. This codes for CSTYGGVTEACF.

This clonotype was detected ten times or more. The CDR3 DNA reads as TGTGCCAGTAGTATCGCCCGAGACAGCTCTGGAAACACCATATATTTT. It yields the protein CASSIARDSSGNTIYF. The chain employs TRBV19 and TRBJ1-3; tentatively, D is TRBD1 (5 bases). V lost 3 bases and J lost 0, with 12 bases in between. The CDR3 totals 16 residues. Germline CDR1 reads LNHDA; CDR2 reads SQIVND (reference sequence).

This clonotype showed up just a few times. The rearrangement links TRBV2 to TRBJ2-7; a weak D match, TRBD1 (6 bases). V lost 7 bases, J lost 3 bases, and 10 bases lay in between. The CDR3 has 12 amino acids. In germline, CDR1 is SNHLY, CDR2 FYNNEI. CDR3 sequence reads: CASMKGGYEQYF. The CDR3 region has the DNA TGTGCCAGCATGAAAGGGGGCTACGAGCAGTACTTC.

This clonotype came up many times. V usage is TRBV19 and J usage is TRBJ1-1, with 8 bases that match TRBD1. The ends lost 8 bases at V and 4 bases at J; junction bases unmatched: 9. Germline-derived CDR1 and CDR2 are LNHDA and SQIVND (reference sequence). There are 14 residues in the CDR3. This CDR3 reads CASDLGQGSTEAFF. For the CDR3, the DNA is TGTGCCAGTGACCTTGGACAGGGAAGCACTGAAGCTTTCTTT.

This clonotype showed up many times. The chain joins TRBV10-3 to TRBJ2-7; possible D gene TRBD2, 6 bases. The V gene lost 10 bases and the J gene lost 3 bases, with 19 bases spanning the gap. CDR3 length: 14 amino acids. CDR1 is ENHRY and CDR2 is SYGVKD in the germline V gene. CDR3 residues: CATTSGREGYEQYF. The CDR3 DNA follows: TGTGCCACGACATCGGGGCGGGAAGGCTACGAGCAGTACTTC.

This clonotype was observed many times. The J gene is TRBJ1-6, the V gene TRBV2; no reliable D call. Trimming took off 4 bases at V and 10 bases at J, with 5 bases between the two ends. In germline, CDR1 is SNHLY, CDR2 FYNNEI. The CDR3 totals 11 residues. The DNA of the CDR3 is TGTGCCAGCAGTGGTACCTCACCCCTCCACTTT. Its translation: CASSGTSPLHF.

To note about this clonotype: A much bigger clone sits one base away, suggesting this may be a read error. The chain combines TRBV6-5 with TRBJ1-2; D is ambiguous. CDR3 length equals 15 residues. CDR1 is MNHEY and CDR2 is SVGAGI in the germline V gene. CDR3 in amino acids: CTSSYGPGLQTGYTF. As DNA, the CDR3 is TGTACCAGCAGTTACGGACCCGGCCTCCAGACGGGCTACACCTTC.

The chain is built from TRBV6-2 or TRBV6-3 and TRBJ2-7; 11 nucleotides line up with TRBD2. The J segment lost 5 bases and the V segment lost 5 bases, leaving 8 bases of the junction unmatched. The CDR3 is 15 residues long. The germline V gene encodes CDR1 MNHEY and CDR2 SVGEGT. Written as DNA, the CDR3 is TGTGCCAGCAGTCTCACTAGCGGGAGCCCCAACGAGCAGTACTTC. It yields the protein CASSLTSGSPNEQYF.

About this clonotype: A much larger clone differs by one base, so this may be a read error. The chain joins TRBV2 to TRBJ1-1, with D tentatively TRBD1 (6 bases). This CDR3 is built from 14 residues. Germline loops: CDR1 SNHLY, CDR2 FYNNEI. For the CDR3, the DNA is TGTGCCAACAGTTCAACAACAGGGCCCACTGAAGCTTTCTTT. This encodes CANSSTTGPTEAFF.